The T cell receptor (beta chain) described here comes from a study of T cells after yellow fever vaccination. Broader study findings: Peaking faster, on day 5 versus 15, the secondary response was nonetheless weaker.

This clonotype appeared many times. Its antigen is unidentified. TCRdb recomputed calls from the 5' RACE reads with MiXCR, one row per CDR3 protein. The table shows some 200,000 distinct CDR3 sequences, with approximately 3.3% occurring only once. This sequence was found in a young man who received the YFV17D yellow fever vaccine. Sequenced here: CD4+ T cells sorted from PBMCs, sampled 10 days after the yellow fever booster vaccination.

In DNA form, the CDR3 reads TGCAGTGCTAAGGCGGGGGTGAAGCATCAGCCCCAGCATTTT. The encoded protein is CSAKAGVKHQPQHF. This chain links TRBV20-1 with TRBJ1-5; perhaps TRBD1 as D (5 bases). V was cut by 4 bases and J by 5 bases, with 15 bases left in between. Germline loops: CDR1 DFQATT, CDR2 SNEGSKA (reference sequence). This CDR3 is 14 amino acids long.